The 28 T cell receptor beta chains in this list originate from one sample, sequenced in a study of cytomegalovirus exposure and HLA in healthy donors. It was with 60 Vbeta and 13 Jbeta primers that the PCR ran. The assay was immunoSEQ multiplex PCR, and TCRdb's table has in-frame clones only and misses some. Of 55,000 to 75,000 clones listed, about 90% are singletons. Source material: PBMCs. Every receptor here comes from a man younger than 30 in good health and CMV-seronegative.

V and J are TRBV30 and TRBJ1-6; D is undetermined. The CDR3 length is 14 residues. Trimming took off 0 bases at V and 10 bases at J, with 13 bases between the two ends. Germline V gives CDR1 GTSNPN, CDR2 SVGIG (reference sequence). The CDR3: CAWSVEWAMSPLHF. In DNA, the CDR3 is TGTGCCTGGAGTGTAGAGTGGGCGATGTCACCCCTCCACTTT.

This clone was counted a single time. This sequence joins TRBV6-1 and TRBJ2-3; 7 nucleotides agree with TRBD1. The junction had 4 bases not matched to a gene; V was cut back by 4 bases and J by 0 bases. In germline, CDR1 is MNHNS, CDR2 SASEGT. The CDR3 length is 15 residues. The CDR3 region has the DNA TGTGCCAGCAGTGGGGGACAGAGGAGCACAGATACGCAGTATTTT. Translated, it gives CASSGGQRSTDTQYF.

The chain joins TRBV30 to TRBJ1-2, with 7 bases lining up with TRBD1. This CDR3 is built from 13 residues. Losses at the gene ends were 4 bases for V and 4 bases for J; bases not matched to a gene: 6. CDR1 is GTSNPN and CDR2 is SVGIG in the germline V gene (reference sequence). CDR3 sequence (DNA): TGTGCCTGGACCTCACAGGGGACCTATGGCTACACCTTC. Protein product: CAWTSQGTYGYTF.

The V and J genes are TRBV5-1 and TRBJ1-1, with D possibly being TRBD1 (6 bases). The CDR3 has 14 amino acids. Between the trimmed V and J ends, which lost 4 bases and 4 bases, there was a span of 14 bases. Germline assignment: CDR1 SGHRS and CDR2 YFSETQ. The CDR3 coding sequence is TGCGCCAGCAGCGTACAGGGTAAGGGCACTGAAGCTTTCTTT. This codes for CASSVQGKGTEAFF.

This sequence joins TRBV18 and TRBJ1-1; 8 bases agree with TRBD1. Germline values: CDR1 KGHSH, CDR2 LQKENI. The trim removed 3 bases at V and 1 base at J, leaving 7 bases unmatched. The CDR3 runs 16 residues. CDR3: CASSPFPGTGNTEAFF. CDR3 DNA sequence: TGTGCCAGCTCACCCTTTCCCGGGACAGGGAACACTGAAGCTTTCTTT.

The chain links TRBV30 to TRBJ1-1, with D possibly being TRBD1 (6 bases). The germline V and J ends were trimmed by 3 bases and 0 bases, with 14 bases remaining between them. Germline lookup yields CDR1 GTSNPN and CDR2 SVGIG (reference sequence). The CDR3 loop spans 15 amino acids. The CDR3 sequence: CAWRTAGDMNTEAFF. The CDR3 nucleotides read TGTGCCTGGAGAACGGCAGGGGACATGAACACTGAAGCTTTCTTT.

This sequence joins TRBV9 and TRBJ1-1, with D perhaps matching TRBD1 (5 bases). This CDR3 has 14 amino acids. CDR1 and CDR2 (germline): SGDLS, YYNGEE. The V end was cut by 0 bases, the J end by 5 bases, with 11 bases between. The DNA of the CDR3 is TGTGCCAGCAGCGTAGACCAGGGAGGAACTGAAGCTTTCTTT. Translated, it gives CASSVDQGGTEAFF.

V usage is TRBV29-1 and J usage is TRBJ2-7; D may be TRBD1 (5 bases). This CDR3 has 12 amino acids. V was pared by 4 bases and J by 5 bases, with 12 bases between. Per the germline V gene, CDR1 is SQVTM and CDR2 is ANQGSEA. The CDR3: CSVVQGTHEQYF. DNA of the CDR3: TGCAGCGTTGTTCAGGGAACCCACGAGCAGTACTTC.

The chain carries TRBV7-8 and TRBJ1-6, with TRBD1 as a possible D gene (6 bases). CDR1 is SGHVS and CDR2 is FQNEAQ in the germline V gene. V lost 3 bases and J lost 10, with 16 bases in between. The CDR3 has 15 residues. CDR3 sequence: CASSLALQGSSPLHF. The CDR3 nucleotides read TGTGCCAGCAGCTTGGCGCTACAGGGCTCCTCACCCCTCCACTTT.

This clone appeared a single time. The CDR3 DNA is TGTGCCAGCAGTGACAGGGGCTATGGCTACACCTTC. The encoded protein is CASSDRGYGYTF. This chain joins TRBV5-6 and TRBJ1-2; 8 bases are shared with TRBD1. Germline assignment: CDR1 SGHDT and CDR2 YYEEEE. The CDR3 totals 12 residues. V shed 5 bases and J 4 bases; nucleotides not matched to a gene: 1.

The chain uses TRBV6-5 and TRBJ1-1; TRBD1 is a possible D gene (6 bases). The germline gives CDR1 MNHEY, CDR2 SVGAGI. Trimming cost V 6 bases and J 4 bases, with 12 bases left between them. CDR3 length: 13 amino acids. CDR3 sequence: CASRQGFGTEAFF. The CDR3 DNA reads as TGTGCCAGCAGGCAGGGGTTCGGCACTGAAGCTTTCTTT.

The chain recombines TRBV5-1 with TRBJ2-7; D is undetermined. This CDR3 is built from 14 residues. Trimming stripped 0 bases from V and 6 bases from J, with 13 bases between. Looked up from germline, CDR1 is SGHRS and CDR2 is YFSETQ. In DNA, the CDR3 is TGCGCCAGCAGCTTGGGCTTCCAGGTCTTCGAGCAGTACTTC. Protein: CASSLGFQVFEQYF.

This clone was counted a few times. DNA for the CDR3: TGTGCCAGCAGCCTAGGGACAGCCTATCAGGGCTACACCTTC. It encodes CASSLGTAYQGYTF. The rearrangement uses TRBV2 and TRBJ1-2; 7 bases match TRBD1. The CDR3 has 14 residues. Germline assignment: CDR1 SNHLY and CDR2 FYNNEI. Trimming cost V 6 bases and J 8 bases; bases outside gene matches: 12.

This clone was detected once. V usage is TRBV5-6 and J usage is TRBJ1-2; 9 bases are shared with TRBD1. The CDR3 covers 15 residues. Germline loops: CDR1 SGHDT, CDR2 YYEEEE. V was pared by 1 base and J by 5 bases, with 6 bases of the junction left unmatched. CDR3 in DNA: TGTGCCAGCAGCTTGACCGGGACAGGGCTATATGGCTACACCTTC. Its protein product is CASSLTGTGLYGYTF.

The chain joins TRBV19 to TRBJ1-5; D gene uncertain. V lost 4 bases to trimming and J lost 1 base, with 8 bases between them. This CDR3 is 14 amino acids long. Germline V gene lookup returns CDR1 LNHDA and CDR2 SQIVND (reference sequence). CDR3 loop: CASSSRGSNQPQHF. The CDR3 bases are TGTGCCAGTAGTAGCCGAGGAAGCAATCAGCCCCAGCATTTT.

This clone occurred once. The rearrangement links TRBV5-1 to TRBJ2-7; 7 bases line up with TRBD2. J was trimmed by 4 bases and V by 0 bases; bases with no gene match: 7. Germline V gene sequence: CDR1 SGHRS, CDR2 YFSETQ. This CDR3 spans 15 amino acids. The CDR3 reads CASSLVAGDSYEQYF. CDR3 coding DNA: TGCGCCAGCAGCTTGGTTGCGGGGGATTCGTACGAGCAGTACTTC.

J is TRBJ2-7 and V is TRBV11-3, with 10 bases fitting TRBD1. The CDR3 sequence is 13 residues long. The J segment lost 5 bases and the V segment lost 5 bases, leaving 3 bases of the junction unmatched. Looked up from germline, CDR1 is SGHNT and CDR2 is YENEEA. The CDR3 bases are TGTGCCAGCAGCCGGGACAGGGGCAACGAGCAGTACTTC. This translates into CASSRDRGNEQYF.

This clone is a singleton in its sample. The chain employs TRBV9 and TRBJ1-1; the D is unclear. The CDR3 sequence is 15 residues long. The germline V and J ends were trimmed by 0 bases and 1 base, with 10 bases remaining between them. The V gene's germline CDR1 is SGDLS and CDR2 YYNGEE. The CDR3 DNA is TGTGCCAGCAGCGTAGTTTGGGGAGGGAACACTGAAGCTTTCTTT. Translation: CASSVVWGGNTEAFF.

The chain links TRBV28 to TRBJ2-3, with 13 bases matching TRBD2. Germline values: CDR1 MDHEN, CDR2 SYDVKM. With V trimmed by 6 bases and J by 5 bases, 14 bases remained unmatched. There are 18 residues in the CDR3. The CDR3 loop reads CASRGTSGGAVRLDTQYF. CDR3 nucleotides: TGTGCCAGCAGGGGAACTAGCGGGGGGGCCGTCAGATTAGATACGCAGTATTTT.

J is TRBJ1-2 and V is TRBV7-9; 8 bases align to TRBD1. The germline V gene encodes CDR1 SEHNR and CDR2 FQNEAQ (reference sequence). J was trimmed by 6 bases and V by 4 bases; bases with no gene match: 7. The CDR3 loop spans 14 amino acids. CDR3 nucleotides: TGTGCCAGCAGCTCCGGACAGGGTGGAGATGGCTACACCTTC. Amino acids: CASSSGQGGDGYTF. Supplemented by reference TRBV7-9 and TRBJ1-2, the full variable domain reads DTGVSQNPRHKITKRGQNVTFRCDPISEHNRLYWYRQTLGQGPEFLTYFQNEAQLEKSRLLSDRFSAERPKGSFSTLEIQRTEQGDSAMYLCASSSGQGGDGYTFGSGTRLTVV.

V usage is TRBV15 and J usage is TRBJ2-7, with unresolved D. The CDR3 runs to 13 residues. Trimming took off 0 bases at V and 5 bases at J, with 8 bases between the two ends. Germline CDR1 and CDR2: LNHNV and YYDKDF (reference sequence). CDR3 nucleotide sequence: TGTGCCACCAGCAGAGATCAGAGGAACGAGCAGTACTTC. Translated, it gives CATSRDQRNEQYF.

The chain uses TRBV29-1 and TRBJ1-2; 8 nucleotides align to TRBD1. The CDR3 has 14 residues. With 6 bases clipped from V and 8 bases from J, the junction kept 14 bases outside the gene matches. Germline-derived CDR1 and CDR2 are SQVTM and ANQGSEA. The CDR3 nucleotides are TGCAGCGTACAAAACAGGGGGATATTGGAGGGCTACACCTTC. It translates to CSVQNRGILEGYTF.

The rearrangement links TRBV7-8 to TRBJ1-2; maybe TRBD1 (6 bases). The CDR3 is 14 residues long. CDR1 is SGHVS and CDR2 is FQNEAQ in the germline V gene. Trimming removed 4 bases from V and 3 bases from J, with 12 bases in between. The DNA of the CDR3 is TGTGCCAGCAGCTCGGACAGAACTTACTATGGCTACACCTTC. This translates into CASSSDRTYYGYTF.

The genes are TRBV5-1 and TRBJ2-5, with D possibly TRBD1 on 8 matching bases. Trimming stripped 7 bases from V and 2 bases from J, with 15 bases between. Germline lookup yields CDR1 SGHRS and CDR2 YFSETQ. This CDR3 has 14 residues. CDR3 nucleotides: TGCGCCAGCTCACAGGGGGGGGTTCAAGAGACCCAGTACTTC. Protein sequence: CASSQGGVQETQYF.

The chain is built from TRBV28 and TRBJ2-5; TRBD1 matches 7 bases. Germline V gene data show CDR1 as MDHEN and CDR2 as SYDVKM. The CDR3 sequence is 14 residues long. J gave up 5 bases and V 6 bases, and 9 bases lay outside the gene matches. CDR3 sequence (DNA): TGTGCCAGCAGGGTAGACAGGGCGGTGGAGACCCAGTACTTC. Amino acid sequence: CASRVDRAVETQYF. Using reference TRBV28 and TRBJ2-5 for the parts outside the CDR3, the full variable domain is DVKVTQSSRYLVKRTGEKVFLECVQDMDHENMFWYRQDPGLGLRLIYFSYDVKMKEKGDIPEGYSVSREKKERFSLILESASTNQTSMYLCASRVDRAVETQYFGPGTRLLVL.

The chain joins TRBV28 to TRBJ1-1; D is unresolved. There are 12 residues in the CDR3. V was cut by 7 bases and J by 6 bases, with 12 bases left in between. The germline V gene has CDR1 MDHEN and CDR2 SYDVKM. The CDR3: CASKRALSEAFF. Here the CDR3 DNA reads TGTGCCAGCAAGAGGGCTCTCTCTGAAGCTTTCTTT.

The rearrangement links TRBV4-1 to TRBJ1-2, with TRBD1 matching over 8 bases. The germline gives CDR1 MGHRA, CDR2 YSYEKL. The CDR3 contains 14 residues. V was clipped by 3 bases and J by 8 bases; unmatched bases: 8. The CDR3 bases are TGCGCCAGCAGCCACACAGGGGGTTTGGGAGGCTACACCTTC. This codes for CASSHTGGLGGYTF.

The chain combines TRBV7-3 with TRBJ2-7, with D possibly being TRBD1 (5 bases). The CDR3 loop spans 15 amino acids. With 6 bases removed from V and 7 bases from J, the gap between germline ends came to 22 bases. Germline CDR1 SGHTA, CDR2 FQGTGA. The CDR3 DNA follows: TGTGCCAGCAGTTTCCAGGCCACTCTGCAGGGAGAGCAGTACTTC. Translated: CASSFQATLQGEQYF.